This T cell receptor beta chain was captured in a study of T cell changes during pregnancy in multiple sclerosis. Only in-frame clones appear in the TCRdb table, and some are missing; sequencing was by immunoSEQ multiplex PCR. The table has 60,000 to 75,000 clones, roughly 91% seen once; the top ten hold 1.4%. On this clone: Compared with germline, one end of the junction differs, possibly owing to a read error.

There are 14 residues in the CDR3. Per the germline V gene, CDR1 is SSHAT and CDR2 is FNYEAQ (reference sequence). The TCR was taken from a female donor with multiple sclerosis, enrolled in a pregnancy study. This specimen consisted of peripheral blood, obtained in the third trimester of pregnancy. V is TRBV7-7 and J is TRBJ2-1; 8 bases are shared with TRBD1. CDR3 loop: CASSPTGANNEQFF. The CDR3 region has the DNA TGTGCTAGCAGCCCGACAGGGGCCAACAATGAGCAGTTCTTC.